Reported below is one TCR beta chain. Each CDR3 protein gets one entry after TCRdb re-called the RT-PCR reads with MiXCR. The data contain about a million distinct CDR3 sequences, over 15% of them singletons. Germline V gene data show CDR1 as SGHRS and CDR2 as YFSETQ. The CDR3 is 13 residues long. V lost 0 bases to trimming and J lost 6 bases, with 9 bases between them. The data derive from a study of patients and donors after allogeneic stem cell transplantation. The sequencing input was blood, either unsorted or a sorted T cell fraction (not recorded which). The TCR sequence derives from a human donor who was either an allogeneic HSCT recipient or a stem cell or donor lymphocyte infusion donor (not recorded which). It is not recorded whose cells these are; they may come from a transplant donor. The rearrangement joins TRBV5-1 to TRBJ1-1; weak D call: TRBD1 (6 bases). The CDR3 nucleotides read TGCGCCAGCAGCTTGGACTGGGGGCCTGAAGCTTTCTTT. Translating it yields CASSLDWGPEAFF.